This T cell receptor (beta chain) appears in the sequencing data of a study of blood T cell repertoires in COVID-19. Study-wide context: There were acute and convalescent COVID-19 samples, and they came from the United States, Italy and Spain.

Sequencing was performed with immunoSEQ multiplex PCR; in TCRdb, only in-frame clones are kept and a portion is missing. Altogether approximately 240,000 clones are present, roughly 82% being singletons, with the ten largest covering more than 1.2%. Trimming left V 3 bases short and J 4 bases short, with 9 bases between. Germline V gene lookup returns CDR1 LNHNV and CDR2 YYDKDF (reference sequence). The CDR3 is made up of 13 amino acids. Specimen: peripheral blood. This sequence joins TRBV15 and TRBJ1-2, with a possible D match to TRBD1 (6 bases). The sequence was collected from a woman aged 40-49 years who had recovered from COVID-19. The CDR3 is CATSSGQFYGYTF. CDR3 DNA: TGTGCCACCAGCAGCGGACAGTTCTATGGCTACACCTTC.